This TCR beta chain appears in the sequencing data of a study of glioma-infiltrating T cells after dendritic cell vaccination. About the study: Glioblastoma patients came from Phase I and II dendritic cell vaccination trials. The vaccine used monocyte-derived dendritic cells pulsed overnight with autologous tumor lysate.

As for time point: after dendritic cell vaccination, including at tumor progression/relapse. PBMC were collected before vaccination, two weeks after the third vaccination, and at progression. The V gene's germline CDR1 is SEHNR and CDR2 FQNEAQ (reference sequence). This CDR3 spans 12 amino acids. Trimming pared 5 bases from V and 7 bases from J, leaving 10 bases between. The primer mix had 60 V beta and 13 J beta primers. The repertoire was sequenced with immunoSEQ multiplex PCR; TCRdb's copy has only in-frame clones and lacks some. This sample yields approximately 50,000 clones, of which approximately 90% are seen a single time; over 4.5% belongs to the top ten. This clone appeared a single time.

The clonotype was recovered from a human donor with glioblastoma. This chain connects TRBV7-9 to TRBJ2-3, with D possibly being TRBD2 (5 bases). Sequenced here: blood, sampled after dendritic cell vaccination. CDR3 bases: TGTGCCAGCAGCCTCCCGGGAAATACGCAGTATTTT. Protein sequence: CASSLPGNTQYF.